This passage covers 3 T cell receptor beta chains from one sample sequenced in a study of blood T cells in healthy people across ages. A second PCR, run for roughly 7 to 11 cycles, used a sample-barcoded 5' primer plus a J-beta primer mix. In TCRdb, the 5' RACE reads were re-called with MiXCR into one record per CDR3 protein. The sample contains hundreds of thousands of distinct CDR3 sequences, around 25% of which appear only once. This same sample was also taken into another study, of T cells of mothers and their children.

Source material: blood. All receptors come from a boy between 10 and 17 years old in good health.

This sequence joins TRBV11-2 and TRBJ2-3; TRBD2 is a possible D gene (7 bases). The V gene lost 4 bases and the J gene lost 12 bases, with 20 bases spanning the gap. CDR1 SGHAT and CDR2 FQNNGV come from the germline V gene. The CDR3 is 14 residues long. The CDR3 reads CASSSQGGAGAQYF. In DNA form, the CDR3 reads TGTGCCAGCAGCTCCCAGGGAGGGGCGGGGGCCCAGTATTTT.

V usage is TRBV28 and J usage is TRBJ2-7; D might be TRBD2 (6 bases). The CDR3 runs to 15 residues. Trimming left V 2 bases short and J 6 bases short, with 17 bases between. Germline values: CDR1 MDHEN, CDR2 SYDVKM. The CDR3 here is CASSLGSSAPGEQYF. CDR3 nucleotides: TGTGCCAGCAGTTTAGGATCTAGCGCCCCGGGCGAGCAGTACTTC.

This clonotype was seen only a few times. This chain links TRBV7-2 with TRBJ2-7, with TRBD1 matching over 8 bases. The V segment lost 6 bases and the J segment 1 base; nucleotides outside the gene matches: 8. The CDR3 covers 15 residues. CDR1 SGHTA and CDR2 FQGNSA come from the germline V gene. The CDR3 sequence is CASRYRGLRSYEQYF. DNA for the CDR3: TGTGCCAGCAGATACAGGGGGTTGAGGTCCTACGAGCAGTACTTC. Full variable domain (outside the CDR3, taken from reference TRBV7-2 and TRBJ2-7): GAGVSQSPSNKVTEKGKDVELRCDPISGHTALYWYRQSLGQGLEFLIYFQGNSAPDKSGLPSDRFSAERTGGSVSTLTIQRTQQEDSAVYLCASRYRGLRSYEQYFGPGTRLTVT.